The 25 T cell receptor beta chains presented below share a single source sample, sequenced in a study of T cell responses to AZD1222 COVID-19 vaccine. Clones were read by immunoSEQ multiplex PCR, and TCRdb kept only the in-frame ones, dropping some. The data contain 98,000 or so clones, approximately 88% of them singletons. Sequences were derived from peripheral blood, sampled on day 0 of AZD1222 vaccination. The receptors here all came from an adult in good health.

This chain joins TRBV27 and TRBJ1-6; perhaps TRBD1 as D (6 bases). The ends were cut back, 3 bases at V and 6 bases at J, with 12 bases in the middle. Germline CDR1 reads MNHEY; CDR2 reads SMNVEV (reference sequence). The CDR3 totals 15 residues. The chain's CDR3 is CASSFGGPFNSPLHF. The CDR3 DNA reads TGTGCCAGCAGTTTTGGGGGGCCGTTTAATTCACCCCTCCACTTT.

With respect to this clone: A read error may account for a junction end that differs from germline. The genes are TRBV29-1 and TRBJ1-2; possible D gene TRBD1, 5 bases. There are 11 residues in the CDR3. Germline V gene sequence: CDR1 SQVTM, CDR2 ANQGSEA. The CDR3 DNA is TGCAGCGTTAAAGAGGCAGGGGGCTACACCTTC. Amino acid sequence: CSVKEAGGYTF.

This sequence joins TRBV29-1 and TRBJ2-7; the match to TRBD2 covers 7 bases. Germline CDR1 and CDR2: SQVTM and ANQGSEA. CDR3 length equals 13 residues. J was trimmed by 2 bases and V by 4 bases; bases with no gene match: 5. This chain's CDR3 is CSVGWRGTYEQYF. The CDR3, as DNA: TGCAGCGTTGGATGGCGGGGGACCTACGAGCAGTACTTC.

The CDR3 sequence: CASSRWERGQEQYF. The CDR3 nucleotides are TGTGCCAGCAGCCGGTGGGAGAGGGGGCAAGAGCAGTACTTC. The V call is TRBV7-2, the J call TRBJ2-7; the match to TRBD1 covers 7 bases. The CDR3 runs 14 residues. V lost 5 bases to trimming and J lost 7 bases; unmatched junction nucleotides: 11. The germline gives CDR1 SGHTA, CDR2 FQGNSA.

The chain couples TRBV7-2 to TRBJ2-3; tentatively, D is TRBD1 (6 bases). The V gene lost 6 bases and the J gene lost 3 bases, with 19 bases spanning the gap. From germline, CDR1 is SGHTA and CDR2 FQGNSA. CDR3 length: 16 residues. CDR3 amino acids: CASRPQPQGFTDTQYF. The DNA for the CDR3 is TGTGCCAGCAGGCCCCAGCCACAGGGATTTACAGATACGCAGTATTTT.

The chain couples TRBV5-1 to TRBJ1-2, with TRBD1 identical over 7 bases. This CDR3 region has 15 residues. CDR1 is SGHRS and CDR2 is YFSETQ in the germline V gene. The V gene end was trimmed by 5 bases and the J gene end by 4 bases; junction bases not matched to a gene: 11. The CDR3 protein is CASSLTGEAGYGYTF. CDR3 in DNA: TGCGCCAGCAGTTTAACAGGGGAGGCGGGCTATGGCTACACCTTC.

The genes are TRBV28 and TRBJ2-7; 7 positions agree with TRBD2. CDR1 is MDHEN, CDR2 SYDVKM, per germline. The V and J ends lost 5 bases and 2 bases, in that order; junction bases with no gene match: 6. This CDR3 has 14 residues. CDR3 DNA sequence: TGTGCCAGCAGTCTTGGGGGGGTACCCTACGAGCAGTACTTC. The encoded protein is CASSLGGVPYEQYF.

This sequence joins TRBV2 and TRBJ2-7; possible D gene TRBD2, 5 bases. The CDR3 consists of 15 residues. Looked up from germline, CDR1 is SNHLY and CDR2 is FYNNEI. Trimming cost V 8 bases and J 2 bases, with 19 bases left between them. CDR3 sequence reads: CASYSQRTETYEQYF. In nucleotides, the CDR3 is TGTGCCAGCTACAGTCAGAGGACTGAGACCTACGAGCAGTACTTC.

The V gene is TRBV5-4, the J gene TRBJ2-1, with 13 bases lining up with TRBD2. V was pared by 2 bases and J by 10 bases, with 6 bases of the junction left unmatched. The CDR3 is 15 residues long. Germline assignment: CDR1 SGHNT and CDR2 YYREEE (reference sequence). The DNA of the CDR3 is TGTGCCAGCAGCTTAGAACTAGCGGGGGGGCAAGAGCAGTTCTTC. This codes for CASSLELAGGQEQFF.

J is TRBJ2-3 and V is TRBV7-9, with TRBD1 as a possible D gene (5 bases). Germline CDR1 SEHNR, CDR2 FQNEAQ (reference sequence). CDR3 length: 14 residues. V was cut by 6 bases and J by 2 bases, with 12 bases left in between. This CDR3 reads CASRFQTVTDTQYF. The CDR3 DNA reads TGTGCCAGCAGATTTCAGACAGTCACAGATACGCAGTATTTT.

J is TRBJ1-5 and V is TRBV21-1. TRBV21-1 is assigned pseudogene status. This CDR3 is 17 amino acids long. CDR3 DNA sequence: TGTGCCAGCAGCAAAGTAAAAGGGACGTATAGCAATCAGCCCCAGCATTTT. Protein product: CASSKVKGTYSNQPQHF.

The rearrangement uses TRBV24-1 and TRBJ2-2; 14 bases line up with TRBD2. The germline V gene encodes CDR1 KGHDR and CDR2 SFDVKD. V was pared by 3 bases and J by 4 bases, with 9 bases of the junction left unmatched. The CDR3 consists of 19 residues. The CDR3 is CATSDPLGTSGRGTGELFF. The CDR3 DNA follows: TGTGCCACCAGTGATCCGCTTGGGACTAGCGGGAGAGGCACCGGGGAGCTGTTTTTT.

The chain combines TRBV27 with TRBJ1-5; no definite D call. Trimming removed 3 bases at V and 1 base at J, with 10 bases between. This CDR3 is built from 15 residues. From germline, CDR1 is MNHEY and CDR2 SMNVEV (reference sequence). CDR3 nucleotide sequence: TGTGCCAGCAGTTTCTTTGGATCCAGCAATCAGCCCCAGCATTTT. The encoded protein is CASSFFGSSNQPQHF.

V and J are TRBV28 and TRBJ2-7; D may match TRBD1 or TRBD2 (5 bases each). The CDR3 length is 14 residues. The germline gives CDR1 MDHEN, CDR2 SYDVKM. V gave up 6 bases and J gave up 2 bases, with 14 bases separating them. CDR3 loop: CASRNPGPPYEQYF. CDR3 nucleotides: TGTGCCAGCAGAAATCCGGGACCGCCCTACGAGCAGTACTTC.

This clone came up once. The chain employs TRBV6-5 and TRBJ2-2, with 7 positions matching TRBD1. V gave up 5 bases and J gave up 3 bases; unmatched junction bases: 6. This CDR3 region has 15 residues. CDR1 is MNHEY, CDR2 SVGAGI, per germline. The CDR3 coding sequence is TGTGCCAGCAGTCGACAGGGTGAGGACACCGGGGAGCTGTTTTTT. It translates to CASSRQGEDTGELFF.

The chain joins TRBV4-3 to TRBJ2-7; possibly TRBD2 for D (6 bases). V was trimmed by 1 base and J by 0 bases, leaving 16 bases between them. This CDR3 has 17 residues. Germline V CDR1 and CDR2: LGHNA, YSLEER. The CDR3 DNA reads as TGCGCCAGCAGCCAAGTGAATAGCGGAGAGATCTCCTACGAGCAGTACTTC. Its translation is CASSQVNSGEISYEQYF.

This chain uses TRBV28 with TRBJ1-2; 7 nucleotides line up with TRBD1. This CDR3 has 15 residues. Germline V CDR1 and CDR2: MDHEN, SYDVKM. Trimming at V came to 5 bases and at J to 0 bases, leaving 6 bases not matched to a gene. The CDR3 DNA sequence: TGTGCCAGCAGTCCCAGGGGGGCAGCTAACTATGGCTACACCTTC. It specifies CASSPRGAANYGYTF.

The chain is built from TRBV19 and TRBJ2-6; D is uncertain. This CDR3 comprises 16 residues. V was cut by 1 base and J by 4 bases, with 11 bases left in between. Germline lookup yields CDR1 LNHDA and CDR2 SQIVND (reference sequence). Here the CDR3 DNA reads TGTGCCAGTAGTATAGTCCTGGGCTCAGGGGCCAACGTCCTGACTTTC. It codes for CASSIVLGSGANVLTF.

V gene TRBV12-5 combines with J gene TRBJ2-7; possible D gene TRBD1, 5 bases. The CDR3 is made up of 15 amino acids. V was shortened by 5 bases and J by 4 bases, with 18 bases between the two germline ends. Per germline, CDR1 LGHNT and CDR2 FRNRAP. The DNA of the CDR3 is TGTGCTAGTGGTGCCGACAGTGCCTCTTGGTACGAGCAGTACTTC. Amino acids: CASGADSASWYEQYF. The full variable domain, rest sourced from reference TRBV12-5 and TRBJ2-7, is DARVTQTPRHKVTEMGQEVTMRCQPILGHNTVFWYRQTMMQGLELLAYFRNRAPLDDSGMPKDRFSAEMPDATLATLKIQPSEPRDSAVYFCASGADSASWYEQYFGPGTRLTVT.

The V and J genes are TRBV7-9 and TRBJ2-3, with 13 bases lining up with TRBD2. The V and J ends lost 1 base and 0 bases, in that order; junction bases with no gene match: 4. This CDR3 is 18 amino acids long. Germline V gene sequence: CDR1 SEHNR, CDR2 FQNEAQ (reference sequence). The CDR3 is CASSLGGTSGTSTDTQYF. The CDR3 nucleotides read TGTGCCAGCAGCTTAGGAGGGACTAGCGGGACTAGCACAGATACGCAGTATTTT.

V is TRBV6-1 and J is TRBJ1-5, with D hard to call. V was pared by 3 bases and J by 1 base, with 16 bases between. Germline assignment: CDR1 MNHNS and CDR2 SASEGT. The CDR3 is 17 amino acids. The CDR3 bases are TGTGCCAGCAGTGAGATAATGGGGTGGGAAAGCAATCAGCCCCAGCATTTT. Translated: CASSEIMGWESNQPQHF.

This chain connects TRBV4-3 to TRBJ1-4; 8 bases fit TRBD1. The CDR3 is made up of 16 amino acids. Germline CDR1 and CDR2: LGHNA and YSLEER. J lost 7 bases, V lost 3 bases, and 10 bases had no gene match. CDR3 DNA sequence: TGCGCCAGCAGCCAGGGAGACAGGGGCGCAAGTGAAAAACTGTTTTTT. Its translation: CASSQGDRGASEKLFF.

This clone has more than one count but fewer than ten. The chain couples TRBV5-4 to TRBJ2-7, with TRBD2 identical over 9 bases. The CDR3 has 15 amino acids. V shed 0 bases and J 9 bases; nucleotides not matched to a gene: 10. Germline loops: CDR1 SGHNT, CDR2 YYREEE (reference sequence). The CDR3 DNA reads as TGTGCCAGCAGCTTGGGGTCTAGCGGGACCCAGGGGCAGTACTTC. Its protein product is CASSLGSSGTQGQYF.

The chain joins TRBV7-9 to TRBJ2-1, with TRBD2 matching over 7 bases. V lost 6 bases to trimming and J lost 7 bases; unmatched junction nucleotides: 12. The CDR3 has 15 residues. Germline values: CDR1 SEHNR, CDR2 FQNEAQ (reference sequence). The CDR3 protein is CASSSGDLGGNEQFF. The CDR3, as DNA: TGTGCCAGCAGTTCTGGGGATTTGGGGGGGAATGAGCAGTTCTTC. Together with reference TRBV7-9 and TRBJ2-1, the CDR3 gives the full variable domain: DTGVSQNPRHKITKRGQNVTFRCDPISEHNRLYWYRQTLGQGPEFLTYFQNEAQLEKSRLLSDRFSAERPKGSFSTLEIQRTEQGDSAMYLCASSSGDLGGNEQFFGPGTRLTVL.

This clone has only a few counts. The genes are TRBV6-4 and TRBJ2-2; tentative D call: TRBD1 (6 bases). The CDR3 sequence is 14 residues long. The V gene's germline CDR1 is MRHNA and CDR2 SNTAGT. The V end was cut by 0 bases, the J end by 4 bases, with 6 bases between. The DNA of the CDR3 is TGTGCCAGCAGTGACTCAGGGGGCACCGGGGAGCTGTTTTTT. This codes for CASSDSGGTGELFF.